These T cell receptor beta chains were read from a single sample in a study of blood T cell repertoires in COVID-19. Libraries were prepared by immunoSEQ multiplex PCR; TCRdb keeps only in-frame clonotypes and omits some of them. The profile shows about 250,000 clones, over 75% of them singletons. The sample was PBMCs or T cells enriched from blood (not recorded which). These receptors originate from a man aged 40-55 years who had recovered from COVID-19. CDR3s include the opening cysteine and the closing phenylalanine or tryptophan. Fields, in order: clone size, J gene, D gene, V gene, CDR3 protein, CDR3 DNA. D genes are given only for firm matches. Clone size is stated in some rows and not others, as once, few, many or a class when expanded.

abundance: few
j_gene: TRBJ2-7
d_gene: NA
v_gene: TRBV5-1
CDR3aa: CASSLDSLSYEQYF
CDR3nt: TGCGCCAGCAGCTTGGACAGCCTTTCCTACGAGCAGTACTTC

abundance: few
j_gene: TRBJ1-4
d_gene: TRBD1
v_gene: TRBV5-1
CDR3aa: CASSFGQGGEKLFF
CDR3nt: TGCGCCAGCAGCTTTGGACAGGGGGGAGAAAAACTGTTTTTT

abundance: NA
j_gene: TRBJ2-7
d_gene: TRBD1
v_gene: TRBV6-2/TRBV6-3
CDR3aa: CASSGQGYEQYF
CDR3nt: TGTGCCAGCAGTGGACAGGGTTACGAGCAGTACTTC

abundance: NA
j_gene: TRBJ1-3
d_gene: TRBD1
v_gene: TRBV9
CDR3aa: CATYGGQGVRSGNTIYF
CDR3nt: TGTGCCACCTATGGGGGACAGGGGGTGAGGTCTGGAAACACCATATATTTT

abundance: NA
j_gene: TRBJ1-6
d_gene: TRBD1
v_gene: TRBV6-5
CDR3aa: CASSASRQGVSPLHF
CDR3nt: TGTGCCAGCAGCGCCTCAAGGCAGGGGGTTTCACCCCTCCACTTT

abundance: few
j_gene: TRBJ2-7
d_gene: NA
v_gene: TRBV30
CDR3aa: CAWKLPFSYEQYF
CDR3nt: TGTGCCTGGAAGCTCCCCTTCTCCTACGAGCAGTACTTC

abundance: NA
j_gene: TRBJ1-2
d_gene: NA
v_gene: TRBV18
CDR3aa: CASSLSGGYTF
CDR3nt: TGTGCCAGCTCGCTTTCAGGGGGCTACACCTTC

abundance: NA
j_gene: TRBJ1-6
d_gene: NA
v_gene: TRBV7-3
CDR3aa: CASSQTGGAQPLHF
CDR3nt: TGTGCCAGCAGCCAAACGGGGGGGGCCCAACCCCTCCACTTT

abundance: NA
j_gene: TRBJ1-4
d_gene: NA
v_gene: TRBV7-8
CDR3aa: CASSTWERPTNEKLFF
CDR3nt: TGTGCCAGCAGCACATGGGAGAGACCCACTAATGAAAAACTGTTTTTT

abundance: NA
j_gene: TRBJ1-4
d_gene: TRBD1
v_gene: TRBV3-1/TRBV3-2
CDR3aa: CASSRTTGGDEKLFF
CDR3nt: TGTGCCAGCAGCCGCACAACAGGGGGGGATGAAAAACTGTTTTTT

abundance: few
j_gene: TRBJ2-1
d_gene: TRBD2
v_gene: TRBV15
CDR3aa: CATSRDYLLGGSNNEQFF
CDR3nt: TGTGCCACCAGCAGAGATTACCTCCTGGGCGGGAGCAACAATGAGCAGTTCTTC

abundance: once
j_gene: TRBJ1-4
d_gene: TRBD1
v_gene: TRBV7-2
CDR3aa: CASSGGGGLYEKLFF
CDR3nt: TGTGCCAGCAGCGGAGGGGGCGGCTTATATGAAAAACTGTTTTTT

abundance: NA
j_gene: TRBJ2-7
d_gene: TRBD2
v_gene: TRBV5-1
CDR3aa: CASSRSSGGPEFF
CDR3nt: TGCGCCAGCAGTCGGTCTAGCGGGGGCCCGGAATTTTTC

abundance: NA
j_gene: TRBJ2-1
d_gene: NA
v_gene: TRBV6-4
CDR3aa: CASSDSHGRGAYNEQFF
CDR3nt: TGTGCCAGCAGTGACTCCCACGGCAGGGGAGCCTACAATGAGCAGTTCTTC

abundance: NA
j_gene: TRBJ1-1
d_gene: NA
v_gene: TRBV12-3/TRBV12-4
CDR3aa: CASIQGIGTEAFF
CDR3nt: TGTGCCAGTATACAGGGAATCGGCACTGAAGCTTTCTTT

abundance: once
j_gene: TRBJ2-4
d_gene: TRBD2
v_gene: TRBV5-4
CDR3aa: CASSPPGLAGEAKNIQYF
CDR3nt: TGTGCCAGCAGCCCCCCCGGACTAGCGGGAGAGGCCAAAAACATTCAGTACTTC

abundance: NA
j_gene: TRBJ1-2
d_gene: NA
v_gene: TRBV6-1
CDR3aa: CASSEDLGGRSYGYTF
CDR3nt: TGTGCCAGCAGTGAAGATTTGGGGGGGAGGAGCTATGGCTACACCTTC

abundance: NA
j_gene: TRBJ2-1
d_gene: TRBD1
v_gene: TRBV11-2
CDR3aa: CASSLIPGQGGKNEQFF
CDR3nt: TGTGCCAGCAGCTTGATCCCGGGACAGGGGGGAAAAAATGAGCAGTTCTTC

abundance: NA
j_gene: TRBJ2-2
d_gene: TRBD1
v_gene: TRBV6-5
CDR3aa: CASRQQGAVGELFF
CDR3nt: TGTGCCAGCAGGCAGCAGGGGGCTGTCGGGGAGCTGTTTTTT

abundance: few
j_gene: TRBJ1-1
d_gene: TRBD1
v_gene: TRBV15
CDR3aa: CATSRGTGNTEAFF
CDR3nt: TGTGCCACCAGCAGAGGGACAGGGAACACTGAAGCTTTCTTT

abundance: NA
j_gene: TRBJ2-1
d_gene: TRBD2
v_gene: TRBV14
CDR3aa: CASSQGVLASTHFF
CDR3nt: TGTGCCAGCAGCCAAGGGGTACTAGCGTCCACCCACTTCTTC

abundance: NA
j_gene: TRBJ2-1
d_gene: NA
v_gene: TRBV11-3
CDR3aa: CASSLGSGYNEQFF
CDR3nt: TGTGCCAGCAGCTTAGGATCAGGGTACAATGAGCAGTTCTTC

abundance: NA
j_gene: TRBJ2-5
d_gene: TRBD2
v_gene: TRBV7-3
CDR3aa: CASSKGTSGYQETQYF
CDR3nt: TGTGCCAGCAGCAAGGGGACTAGCGGCTACCAAGAGACCCAGTACTTC

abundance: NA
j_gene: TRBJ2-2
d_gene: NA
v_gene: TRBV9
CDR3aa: CASSVEAGWLFF
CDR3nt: TGTGCCAGCAGCGTAGAGGCAGGGTGGCTGTTTTTT

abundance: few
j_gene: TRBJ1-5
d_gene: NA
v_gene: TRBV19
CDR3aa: CASNPFGGTINQPQHF
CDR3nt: TGTGCCAGTAACCCATTCGGGGGGACCATCAATCAGCCCCAGCATTTT

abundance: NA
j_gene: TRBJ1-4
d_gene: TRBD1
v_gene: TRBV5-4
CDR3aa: CASSLARDRDIPATNEKLFF
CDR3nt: TGTGCCAGCAGCTTGGCTCGGGACAGGGATATACCAGCAACTAATGAAAAACTGTTTTTT

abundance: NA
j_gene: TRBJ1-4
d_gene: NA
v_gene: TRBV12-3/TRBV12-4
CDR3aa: CASSFEEKLFF
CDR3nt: TGTGCCAGCAGTTTTGAGGAAAAACTGTTTTTT

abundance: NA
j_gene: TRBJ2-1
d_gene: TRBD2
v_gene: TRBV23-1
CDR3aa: CASSQMRGTSGRALEQFF
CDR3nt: TGCGCCAGCAGTCAAATGAGAGGGACTAGCGGGAGGGCACTCGAGCAGTTCTTC

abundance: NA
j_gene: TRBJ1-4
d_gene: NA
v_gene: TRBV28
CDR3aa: CASSLLQGDKLFF
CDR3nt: TGTGCCAGCAGTTTACTACAGGGTGACAAACTGTTTTTT

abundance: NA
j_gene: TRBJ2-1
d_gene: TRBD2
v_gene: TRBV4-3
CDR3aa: CASSPRGLAGNEQFF
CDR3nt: TGCGCCAGCAGCCCGCGGGGACTAGCGGGCAATGAGCAGTTCTTC

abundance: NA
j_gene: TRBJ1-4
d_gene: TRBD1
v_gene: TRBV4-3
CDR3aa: CASSQGDRNNEKLFF
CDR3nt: TGCGCCAGCAGCCAGGGGGACAGGAATAATGAAAAACTGTTTTTT

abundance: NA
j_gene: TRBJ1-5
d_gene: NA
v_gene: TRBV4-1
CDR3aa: CASSPQGLGQPQHF
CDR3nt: TGCGCCAGCAGCCCGCAGGGTTTAGGTCAGCCCCAGCATTTT

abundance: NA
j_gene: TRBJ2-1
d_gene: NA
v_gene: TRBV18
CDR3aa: CASSPEYEQFF
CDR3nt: TGTGCCAGCTCACCAGAGTATGAGCAGTTCTTC

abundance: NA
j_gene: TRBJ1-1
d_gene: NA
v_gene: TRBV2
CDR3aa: CASRWGPEAFF
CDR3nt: TGTGCCAGCCGCTGGGGGCCGGAAGCTTTCTTT

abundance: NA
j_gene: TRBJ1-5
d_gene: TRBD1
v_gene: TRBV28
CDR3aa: CASITGGAEQPQHF
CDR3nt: TGTGCCAGCATTACAGGGGGCGCGGAGCAGCCCCAGCATTTT

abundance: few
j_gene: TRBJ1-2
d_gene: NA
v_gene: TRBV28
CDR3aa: CASSSSGDSGYTF
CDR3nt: TGTGCCAGCAGTTCATCAGGGGATAGTGGCTACACCTTC

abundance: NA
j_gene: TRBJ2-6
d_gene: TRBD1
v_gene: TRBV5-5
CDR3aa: CASINRGSGANVLTF
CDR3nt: TGTGCCAGCATCAACAGGGGCTCTGGGGCCAACGTCCTGACTTTC

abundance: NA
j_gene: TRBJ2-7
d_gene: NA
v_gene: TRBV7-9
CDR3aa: CASSLIAGESYEQYF
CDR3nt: TGTGCCAGCAGCTTAATTGCGGGTGAGTCCTACGAGCAGTACTTC

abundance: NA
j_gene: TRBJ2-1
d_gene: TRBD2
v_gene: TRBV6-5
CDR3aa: CASSSAGGRLTEQFF
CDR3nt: TGTGCCAGCAGTTCCGCGGGGGGCCGCTTGACTGAGCAGTTCTTC

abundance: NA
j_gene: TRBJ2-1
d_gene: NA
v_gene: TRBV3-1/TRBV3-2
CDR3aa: CASSQQLSSYNEQFF
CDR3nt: TGTGCCAGCAGCCAACAACTGAGCTCCTACAATGAGCAGTTCTTC

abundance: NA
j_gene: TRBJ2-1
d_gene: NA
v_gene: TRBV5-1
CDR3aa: CASRLLNEQFF
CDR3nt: TGCGCCAGCCGACTCCTGAATGAGCAGTTCTTC

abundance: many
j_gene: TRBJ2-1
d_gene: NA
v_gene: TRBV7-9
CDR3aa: CASSLAGQKQFF
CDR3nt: TGTGCCAGCAGCTTAGCTGGCCAGAAGCAGTTCTTC

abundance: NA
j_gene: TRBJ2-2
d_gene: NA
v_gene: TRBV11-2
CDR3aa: CASSPGRGSTGELFF
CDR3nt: TGTGCCAGCAGCCCTGGCAGGGGATCAACCGGGGAGCTGTTTTTT

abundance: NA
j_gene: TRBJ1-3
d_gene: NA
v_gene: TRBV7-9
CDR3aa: CASSLGGPRVANSGNTIYF
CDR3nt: TGTGCCAGCAGCTTAGGCGGGCCAAGGGTTGCGAACTCTGGAAACACCATATATTTT

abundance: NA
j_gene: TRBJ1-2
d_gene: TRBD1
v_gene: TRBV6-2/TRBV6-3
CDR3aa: CASSFGQGYGYTF
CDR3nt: TGTGCCAGCAGTTTCGGACAGGGCTATGGCTACACCTTC

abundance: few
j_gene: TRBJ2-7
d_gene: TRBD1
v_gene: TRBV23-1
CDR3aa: CASRGQGPSYEQYF
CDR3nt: TGCGCCAGCAGGGGACAGGGGCCTTCCTACGAGCAGTACTTC

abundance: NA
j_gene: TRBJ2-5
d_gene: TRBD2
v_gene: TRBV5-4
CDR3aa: CASSLSGTAETQYF
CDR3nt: TGTGCCAGCAGCCTTAGCGGGACGGCAGAGACCCAGTACTTC

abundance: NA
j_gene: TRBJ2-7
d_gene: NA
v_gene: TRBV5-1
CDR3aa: CASSSLREGYEQYF
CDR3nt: TGCGCCAGCAGCTCACTTCGAGAGGGCTACGAGCAGTACTTC

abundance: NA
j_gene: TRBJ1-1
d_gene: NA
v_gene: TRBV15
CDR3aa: CATSRDSQAFF
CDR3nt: TGTGCCACCAGCAGAGACTCCCAGGCTTTCTTT

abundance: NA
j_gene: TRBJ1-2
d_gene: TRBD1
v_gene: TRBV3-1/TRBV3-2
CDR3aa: CASSHGTGYGYTF
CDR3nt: TGTGCCAGCAGCCACGGGACAGGCTATGGCTACACCTTC